The present T cell receptor (beta chain) was sequenced within a study of blood T cell repertoires in COVID-19. The wider study: Acute and convalescent COVID-19 samples came from the United States, Italy and Spain. T cells, B-cell-depleted T cells, or PBMCs supplied cDNA or gDNA.

Germline V gene lookup returns CDR1 SGHTA and CDR2 FQGNSA. Trimming took off 5 bases at V and 7 bases at J, with 17 bases between the two ends. The CDR3 length is 15 residues. In the authors' methods: Reference gene primers were amplified, and this amplification served to estimate nucleated cell counts. The method was immunoSEQ multiplex PCR; TCRdb's version includes in-frame clones alone and lacks a portion of them. V and J calls plus clone size are reproduced from that table; the DNA served to infer D and trimming. In the table there are some 30,000 clones, around 91% of which are singletons. The source is a man in his 60s with active COVID-19. The chain recombines TRBV7-2 with TRBJ1-4; the D gene is possibly TRBD1 (6 bases). Input material: peripheral blood. For the CDR3, the DNA is TGTGCCAGCAGCCAAGGGAACAGGGTTGGTGAAAAACTGTTTTTT. This translates into CASSQGNRVGEKLFF.